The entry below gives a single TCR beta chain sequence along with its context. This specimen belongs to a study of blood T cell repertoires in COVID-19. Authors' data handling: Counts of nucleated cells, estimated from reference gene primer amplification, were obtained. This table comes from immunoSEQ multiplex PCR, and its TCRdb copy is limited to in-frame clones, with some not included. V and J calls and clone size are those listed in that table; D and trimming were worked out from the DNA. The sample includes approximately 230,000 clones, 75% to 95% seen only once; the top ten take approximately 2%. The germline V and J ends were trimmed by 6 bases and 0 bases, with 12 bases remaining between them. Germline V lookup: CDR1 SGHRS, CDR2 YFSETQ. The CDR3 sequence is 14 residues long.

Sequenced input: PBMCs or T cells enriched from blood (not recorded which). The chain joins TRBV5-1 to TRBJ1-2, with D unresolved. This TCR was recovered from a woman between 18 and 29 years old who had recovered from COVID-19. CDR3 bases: TGCGCCAGCAACGACGGACTTCCTAACTATGGCTACACCTTC. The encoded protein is CASNDGLPNYGYTF.